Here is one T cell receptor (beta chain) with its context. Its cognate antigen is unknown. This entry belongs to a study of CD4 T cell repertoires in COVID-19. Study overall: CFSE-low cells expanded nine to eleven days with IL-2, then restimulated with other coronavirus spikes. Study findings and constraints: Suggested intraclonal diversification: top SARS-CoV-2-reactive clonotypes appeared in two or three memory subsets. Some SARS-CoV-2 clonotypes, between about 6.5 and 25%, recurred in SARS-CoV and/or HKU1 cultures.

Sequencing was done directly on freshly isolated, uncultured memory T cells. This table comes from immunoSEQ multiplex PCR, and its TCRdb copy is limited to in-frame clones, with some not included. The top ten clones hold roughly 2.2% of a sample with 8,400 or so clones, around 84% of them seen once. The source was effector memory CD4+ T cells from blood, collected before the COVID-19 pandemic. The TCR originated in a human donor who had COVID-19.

CDR3 sequence (DNA): TGTGCCAGCAGCCCGAGCCCTCGACAAAGCTCCTACGAGCAGTACTTC. This translates into CASSPSPRQSSYEQYF. V gene TRBV21-1 combines with J gene TRBJ2-7; TRBD1 is the table's D call and was not checked against the DNA. TRBV21-1 is classified as a pseudogene. CDR3 size: 16 residues.